One and the same sample provided the 25 T cell receptor beta chains below, sequenced in a study of OX40 agonist ivuxolimab in advanced cancers. TCRdb's table, derived via immunoSEQ multiplex PCR, lists solely in-frame clones and lacks some. The table includes approximately 68,000 clones, about nine tenths detected once. This material consisted of CD4+ or CD8+ T cells sorted from blood, taken in a trial of the OX40 agonist ivuxolimab. These receptors were collected from an adult with an advanced solid tumor such as melanoma, head and neck, liver or kidney cancer.

This clone occurred once. The V call is TRBV10-3, the J call TRBJ2-7; the D gene is possibly TRBD1 (6 bases). Germline-derived CDR1 and CDR2 are ENHRY and SYGVKD. Trimming shortened V by 11 bases and J by 5 bases, and 10 bases separated the two germline ends. The CDR3 runs 10 residues. CDR3 loop: CAAGENEQYF. Written as DNA, the CDR3 is TGTGCCGCAGGGGAAAACGAGCAGTACTTC.

The gene calls are TRBV2 and TRBJ2-3, with no clear D. V lost 6 bases to trimming and J lost 2 bases, with 12 bases between them. The CDR3 runs 14 residues. CDR1 is SNHLY and CDR2 is FYNNEI in the germline V gene. CDR3 nucleotide sequence: TGTGCCAGCAGGGCCCGTTCGGACACAGATACGCAGTATTTT. This codes for CASRARSDTDTQYF.

This chain connects TRBV6-1 to TRBJ2-7; D may be TRBD1 (6 bases). The CDR3 consists of 15 residues. V was cut by 6 bases and J by 2 bases, with 17 bases left in between. Germline values: CDR1 MNHNS, CDR2 SASEGT. The CDR3 coding sequence is TGTGCCAGCAGAAGCCGACAGGTACCCGCCTACGAGCAGTACTTC. Translation gives CASRSRQVPAYEQYF.

The rearrangement joins TRBV2 to TRBJ2-7; D ambiguous. The CDR3 extends over 10 amino acids. Germline V gene sequence: CDR1 SNHLY, CDR2 FYNNEI. The V end was cut by 8 bases, the J end by 3 bases, with 5 bases between. CDR3 in amino acids: CASRNYEQYF. CDR3 coding DNA: TGTGCCAGCCGCAACTACGAGCAGTACTTC.

The chain is built from TRBV6-1 and TRBJ1-1; TRBD1 agrees at 12 bases. Germline loops: CDR1 MNHNS, CDR2 SASEGT. The V gene end was trimmed by 5 bases and the J gene end by 10 bases; junction bases not matched to a gene: 11. The CDR3 runs 15 residues. For the CDR3, the DNA is TGTGCCAGCAGTCGTGGGACAGGGGGCGAGAAGGGAGCTTTCTTT. Translated, it gives CASSRGTGGEKGAFF.

The V and J genes are TRBV7-6 and TRBJ2-7; no reliable D call. The V and J ends lost 5 bases and 0 bases respectively, with 8 bases between them. The CDR3 contains 13 residues. Germline loops: CDR1 SGHVS, CDR2 FNYEAQ. The CDR3 bases are TGTGCCAGCAGCGTAGGTTCCTCCTACGAGCAGTACTTC. Protein sequence: CASSVGSSYEQYF.

Comment on this clone: A junction boundary mismatches the germline segment, possibly from a read error. The V gene is TRBV7-7, the J gene TRBJ2-2; D unclear. The CDR3 covers 13 residues. Germline-derived CDR1 and CDR2 are SSHAT and FNYEAQ (reference sequence). Here the CDR3 reads CASSPDSSGELFF. The CDR3 DNA sequence: TGTGCTAGCAGCCCCGACTCCTCCGGGGAGCTGTTTTTT.

V is TRBV20-1 and J is TRBJ1-1; 7 nucleotides line up with TRBD1. V lost 6 bases and J lost 6; bases outside the gene matches: 4. The germline CDR1 and CDR2 sequences are DFQATT and SNEGSKA (reference sequence). The CDR3 length is 11 residues. The CDR3 region is CSADRDAEAFF. The CDR3 coding sequence is TGCAGTGCCGACAGGGACGCTGAAGCTTTCTTT.

V gene TRBV4-1 combines with J gene TRBJ1-2; D may be TRBD1 (5 bases). Germline loops: CDR1 MGHRA, CDR2 YSYEKL. V lost 2 bases to trimming and J lost 8 bases, with 18 bases between them. The CDR3 consists of 15 residues. CDR3: CASSQNRDRKGGYTF. Here the CDR3 DNA reads TGCGCCAGCAGCCAAAACCGGGACCGAAAAGGGGGCTACACCTTC.

V is TRBV19 and J is TRBJ2-2, with D possibly being TRBD2 (6 bases). The germline V and J ends were trimmed by 0 bases and 6 bases, with 8 bases remaining between them. Looked up from germline, CDR1 is LNHDA and CDR2 is SQIVND (reference sequence). The CDR3 consists of 14 residues. The CDR3 loop is CASSIEGGAGELFF. CDR3 sequence (DNA): TGTGCCAGTAGTATAGAGGGAGGCGCCGGGGAGCTGTTTTTT.

The genes are TRBV13 and TRBJ1-2, with 8 bases that match TRBD1. Trimming removed 3 bases from V and 8 bases from J; junction bases left unmatched: 8. CDR1 PRHDT and CDR2 FYEKMQ come from the germline V gene (reference sequence). The CDR3 runs to 14 residues. This chain's CDR3 is CASSFYQGALGYTF. Here the CDR3 DNA reads TGTGCCAGCAGCTTCTACCAGGGGGCGCTCGGCTACACCTTC. Full variable domain (outside the CDR3, taken from reference TRBV13 and TRBJ1-2): AAGVIQSPRHLIKEKRETATLKCYPIPRHDTVYWYQQGPGQDPQFLISFYEKMQSDKGSIPDRFSAQQFSDYHSELNMSSLELGDSALYFCASSFYQGALGYTFGSGTRLTVV.

This chain uses TRBV28 with TRBJ1-4; D is possibly TRBD1 (6 bases). Trimming took off 1 base at V and 4 bases at J, with 13 bases between the two ends. The CDR3 loop spans 16 amino acids. Germline V gene sequence: CDR1 MDHEN, CDR2 SYDVKM. CDR3 region: CASSLFGGAGNEKLFF. The CDR3 DNA sequence: TGTGCCAGCAGTTTATTTGGGGGCGCGGGTAATGAAAAACTGTTTTTT.

This chain's CDR3 is CSVRRSGTDTQYF. The CDR3 region has the DNA TGCAGCGTTAGAAGGTCTGGCACAGATACGCAGTATTTT. The rearrangement joins TRBV29-1 to TRBJ2-3; D is ambiguous. CDR3 length: 13 residues. Germline assignment: CDR1 SQVTM and CDR2 ANQGSEA. V was cut by 5 bases and J by 1 base, with 10 bases left in between.

The chain uses TRBV5-1 and TRBJ1-5, with no clear D. The CDR3 is 13 amino acids. V was pared by 0 bases and J by 8 bases, with 9 bases between. Germline V gives CDR1 SGHRS, CDR2 YFSETQ. The CDR3 loop reads CASSLGSQEPQHF. The CDR3, as DNA: TGCGCCAGCAGCTTGGGGTCGCAGGAGCCCCAGCATTTT.

The chain employs TRBV7-9 and TRBJ1-1; D uncertain. V was pared by 3 bases and J by 4 bases, with 6 bases between. CDR1 is SEHNR and CDR2 is FQNEAQ in the germline V gene (reference sequence). This CDR3 spans 12 amino acids. CDR3 amino acids: CASSFPSTEAFF. The CDR3 region has the DNA TGTGCCAGCAGCTTCCCGAGCACTGAAGCTTTCTTT.

This clone showed up just once. This rearrangement joins TRBV15 to TRBJ2-5; D is perhaps TRBD1 (5 bases). The CDR3 is 14 amino acids. Trimming left V 0 bases short and J 5 bases short, with 10 bases between. Germline CDR1 is LNHNV and CDR2 is YYDKDF (reference sequence). The CDR3 DNA follows: TGTGCCACCAGCAGAGATCCAGGGTCGGAGACCCAGTACTTC. This gives the protein CATSRDPGSETQYF.

The rearrangement joins TRBV19 to TRBJ1-1; perhaps TRBD1 as D (6 bases). V was cut by 4 bases and J by 10 bases, with 13 bases left in between. This CDR3 is built from 12 residues. Germline V gene sequence: CDR1 LNHDA, CDR2 SQIVND (reference sequence). This CDR3 reads CASSTSTGSAFF. CDR3 coding DNA: TGTGCCAGTAGTACCTCGACAGGATCAGCTTTCTTT.

The gene calls are TRBV11-2 and TRBJ1-1; D may be TRBD1 (6 bases). This CDR3 is 13 amino acids long. Germline-derived CDR1 and CDR2 are SGHAT and FQNNGV. V lost 0 bases to trimming and J lost 5 bases, with 7 bases between them. The CDR3 region is CASSLDQGTEAFF. The CDR3, as DNA: TGTGCCAGCAGCTTAGATCAGGGGACTGAAGCTTTCTTT.

V and J are TRBV28 and TRBJ2-1; tentatively, D is TRBD1 or TRBD2 (5 bases each). Trimming left V 7 bases short and J 15 bases short, with 22 bases between. The V gene's germline CDR1 is MDHEN and CDR2 SYDVKM. The CDR3 is made up of 13 amino acids. CDR3 bases: TGTGCCAGCACCTTGCGTCCCGGGACCTGGACGTTCTTC. Amino acids: CASTLRPGTWTFF.

V gene TRBV9 combines with J gene TRBJ1-1, with a weak D call TRBD1 (6 bases). Germline V gives CDR1 SGDLS, CDR2 YYNGEE. The CDR3 contains 16 residues. V lost 4 bases to trimming and J lost 0 bases, with 16 bases between them. The CDR3: CASSPSGGPMNTEAFF. Here the CDR3 DNA reads TGTGCCAGCAGCCCGTCCGGGGGGCCGATGAACACTGAAGCTTTCTTT. Using reference TRBV9 and TRBJ1-1 for the parts outside the CDR3, the full variable domain is DSGVTQTPKHLITATGQRVTLRCSPRSGDLSVYWYQQSLDQGLQFLIQYYNGEERAKGNILERFSAQQFPDLHSELNLSSLELGDSALYFCASSPSGGPMNTEAFFGQGTRLTVV.

This rearrangement joins TRBV7-3 to TRBJ2-5, with D tentatively TRBD2 (5 bases). The V gene's germline CDR1 is SGHTA and CDR2 FQGTGA. With 6 bases removed from V and 5 bases from J, the gap between germline ends came to 7 bases. The CDR3 extends over 11 amino acids. The CDR3 spells CASSSGETQYF. DNA for the CDR3: TGTGCCAGCAGTTCGGGGGAGACCCAGTACTTC.

The V and J genes are TRBV5-1 and TRBJ2-5, with 9 positions matching TRBD1. Germline values: CDR1 SGHRS, CDR2 YFSETQ. The CDR3 runs to 16 residues. The V segment lost 0 bases and the J segment 1 base; nucleotides outside the gene matches: 4. In nucleotides, the CDR3 is TGCGCCAGCAGCTTGGTCGACAGGGGGATCCAAGAGACCCAGTACTTC. Its translation: CASSLVDRGIQETQYF.

V gene TRBV7-8 combines with J gene TRBJ1-1, with D hard to call. CDR1 and CDR2 from the germline V gene are SGHVS and FQNEAQ. The germline V and J ends were trimmed by 2 bases and 6 bases, with 19 bases remaining between them. This CDR3 has 16 amino acids. The CDR3 bases are TGTGCCAGCAGCTTAAGGGCAAGGGAACGCGGGTCTGAAGCTTTCTTT. It is translated as CASSLRARERGSEAFF.

V usage is TRBV19 and J usage is TRBJ1-5; D gene unclear. This CDR3 contains 16 residues. CDR1 and CDR2 from the germline V gene are LNHDA and SQIVND (reference sequence). The V gene lost 3 bases and the J gene lost 5 bases, with 17 bases spanning the gap. The CDR3: CASSMYTSSLDQPQHF. In DNA form, the CDR3 reads TGTGCCAGTAGTATGTACACGTCGAGCTTGGATCAGCCCCAGCATTTT.

This clone has a single count. This sequence joins TRBV6-5 and TRBJ1-2; D unresolved. The length of the CDR3 is 11 residues. Trimming took off 6 bases at V and 8 bases at J, with 10 bases between the two ends. Germline CDR1 MNHEY, CDR2 SVGAGI. DNA of the CDR3: TGTGCCAGCAGAAACCCACAGGGCTACACCTTC. Its protein product is CASRNPQGYTF.